A single sample is the source of the 22 T cell receptor beta chains below, sequenced in a study of CD8+CD57+ T cells in acquired aplastic anemia. Profiling that covered TCR beta VDJ and CDR3 relied on genomic DNA as its template. TCRdb recomputed calls from the reads with MiXCR, one row per CDR3 protein. This sample has hundreds of thousands of distinct CDR3 sequences, with roughly three fifths found just once. Specimen: sorted CD4+, CD8+, or CD8+CD57+ T cells (not recorded which) from PBMCs. These receptors originate from a human donor with severe aplastic anemia or a healthy control (not recorded which).

This chain links TRBV15 with TRBJ1-3; 8 nucleotides line up with TRBD1. The V and J ends lost 3 bases and 4 bases, in that order; junction bases with no gene match: 5. This CDR3 region has 15 residues. CDR1 and CDR2 from the germline V gene are LNHNV and YYDKDF (reference sequence). The CDR3 region is CATSRQGAEGNTIYF. CDR3 nucleotides: TGTGCCACCAGCAGGCAGGGGGCGGAGGGAAACACCATATATTTT.

With respect to this clonotype: Germline and junction disagree at one end, which may indicate a read error. The chain uses TRBV7-4 and TRBJ1-6; 10 bases match TRBD1. CDR3 length: 16 amino acids. Germline V gene sequence: CDR1 SGHVT, CDR2 SQSDAQ. The DNA for the CDR3 is TGCGCCAGCAGCCATAGGACAGGGGGGGGTAATTCACCCCTCCACTTT. Amino acids: CASSHRTGGGNSPLHF.

The chain recombines TRBV12-3 or TRBV12-4 with TRBJ2-2; D uncertain. CDR3 length: 15 residues. V was trimmed by 5 bases and J by 5 bases, leaving 15 bases between them. CDR3 nucleotide sequence: TGTGCCAGCAGTAAAAGCAGCTATGGTACCGGGGAGCTGTTTTTT. This encodes CASSKSSYGTGELFF.

This clonotype was counted at least ten times. The gene calls are TRBV30 and TRBJ1-2; 9 bases match TRBD1. CDR1 and CDR2 (germline): GTSNPN, SVGIG (reference sequence). V shed 3 bases and J 7 bases; nucleotides not matched to a gene: 15. This CDR3 is built from 16 residues. CDR3 protein: CAWSRTRTGVVSGYTF. The CDR3 DNA reads as TGTGCCTGGAGCCGAACCCGGACAGGGGTAGTGAGTGGCTACACCTTC.

The chain uses TRBV12-3 or TRBV12-4 and TRBJ1-5, with D perhaps TRBD1 (5 bases). V was shortened by 7 bases and J by 5 bases, with 12 bases between the two germline ends. The CDR3 is 13 residues long. The DNA of the CDR3 is TGTGCCAGCAATGGGCAGGGTTATCAGCCCCAGCATTTT. Translated: CASNGQGYQPQHF.

A single count supports this clonotype. The gene calls are TRBV24-1 and TRBJ1-5; D unclear. This CDR3 is built from 13 residues. Germline V CDR1 and CDR2: KGHDR, SFDVKD. Between the trimmed V and J ends, which lost 12 bases and 9 bases, there was a span of 20 bases. The CDR3 DNA reads TGTGCCGGCTCACCTCTCCCTGGTACGCCCCAGCATTTT. Translating gives CAGSPLPGTPQHF.

In its sample, this clonotype was seen many times. J is TRBJ2-3 and V is TRBV11-2; D not resolved. This CDR3 contains 14 residues. V lost 5 bases, J lost 3 bases, and 12 bases lay in between. CDR1 and CDR2 from the germline V gene are SGHAT and FQNNGV. CDR3 sequence (DNA): TGTGCCAGCAGCCTACGGGCCGAAACAGATACGCAGTATTTT. It translates to CASSLRAETDTQYF.

This clonotype was observed a handful of times. V gene TRBV20-1 combines with J gene TRBJ1-1; D gene ambiguous. In germline, CDR1 is DFQATT, CDR2 SNEGSKA (reference sequence). The CDR3 spans 12 residues. Trimming removed 3 bases from V and 8 bases from J, with 13 bases in between. This chain's CDR3 is CSASVTSGEAFF. The CDR3, as DNA: TGCAGTGCTAGTGTAACTAGCGGGGAAGCTTTCTTT.

This chain joins TRBV24-1 and TRBJ2-1, with D perhaps matching TRBD1 (7 bases). This CDR3 region has 12 residues. Germline CDR1 and CDR2: KGHDR and SFDVKD. Trimming cost V 12 bases and J 8 bases, with 16 bases left between them. CDR3 coding DNA: TGTGCCGCGGGACAGTCGATCTATGAGCAGTTCTTC. Protein sequence: CAAGQSIYEQFF.

V is TRBV20-1 and J is TRBJ1-2; D unclear. V was cut by 3 bases and J by 4 bases, with 15 bases left in between. The CDR3 sequence is 14 residues long. Germline CDR1 is DFQATT and CDR2 is SNEGSKA (reference sequence). The CDR3 coding sequence is TGCAGTGCTAGTAGGCCCGGTGGTACCTATGGCTACACCTTC. Translated: CSASRPGGTYGYTF.

The chain joins TRBV7-9 to TRBJ2-2; possibly TRBD2 for D (5 bases). Deletions cut 7 bases from V and 0 bases from J, with 9 bases between. Germline assignment: CDR1 SEHNR and CDR2 FQNEAQ (reference sequence). The CDR3 sequence is 14 residues long. The CDR3 DNA follows: TGTGCCAGCAAAAGCGGAGCGAACACCGGGGAGCTGTTTTTT. It is translated as CASKSGANTGELFF.

There are many counts of this clonotype. This chain links TRBV19 with TRBJ1-5; 7 bases are shared with TRBD1. Germline V gives CDR1 LNHDA, CDR2 SQIVND (reference sequence). Trimming removed 0 bases from V and 3 bases from J; junction bases left unmatched: 2. The CDR3 loop spans 15 amino acids. CDR3 sequence: CASSIEGQNNQPQHF. For the CDR3, the DNA is TGTGCCAGTAGTATAGAGGGACAGAACAATCAGCCCCAGCATTTT.

In its sample, this clonotype was seen many times. The chain employs TRBV5-1 and TRBJ2-5, with 9 bases lining up with TRBD2. CDR1 is SGHRS and CDR2 is YFSETQ in the germline V gene. The V and J ends lost 0 bases and 0 bases, in that order; junction bases with no gene match: 9. The length of the CDR3 is 18 residues. In nucleotides, the CDR3 is TGCGCCAGCAGCTTGGCGGGGATAGCGGGGGTGAACCAAGAGACCCAGTACTTC. Its translation is CASSLAGIAGVNQETQYF.

The V gene is TRBV7-8, the J gene TRBJ2-7; weak D call: TRBD1 (5 bases). Trimming removed 1 base from V and 0 bases from J, with 10 bases in between. The CDR3 runs to 15 residues. Germline-derived CDR1 and CDR2 are SGHVS and FQNEAQ. The CDR3 loop is CASSLEPGISYEQYF. The CDR3 DNA follows: TGTGCCAGCAGCTTAGAACCAGGGATCTCCTACGAGCAGTACTTC.

Concerning this clonotype itself: One junction end disagrees with the germline gene, perhaps due to a read error. This chain uses TRBV7-9 with TRBJ2-7; 9 bases fit TRBD2. The CDR3 sequence is 13 residues long. The germline V gene encodes CDR1 SEHNR and CDR2 FQNEAQ (reference sequence). The CDR3 DNA sequence: TGTGCCAGAAGCTTACTAGCGGGCTACGGGCAGTACTTC. As protein: CARSLLAGYGQYF. The full variable domain, in which reference TRBV7-9 and TRBJ2-7 provide the parts outside the CDR3, is DTGVSQNPRHKITKRGQNVTFRCDPISEHNRLYWYRQTLGQGPEFLTYFQNEAQLEKSRLLSDRFSAERPKGSFSTLEIQRTEQGDSAMYLCARSLLAGYGQYFGPGTRLTVT.

In its sample, this clonotype was seen a few times. V usage is TRBV24-1 and J usage is TRBJ2-5; TRBD2 aligns across 12 bases. There are 15 residues in the CDR3. The germline V gene has CDR1 KGHDR and CDR2 SFDVKD. Losses at the gene ends were 5 bases for V and 3 bases for J; bases not matched to a gene: 3. CDR3 coding DNA: TGTGCCACCAGTGCGGGACTAGCGGGTAAAGAGACCCAGTACTTC. This codes for CATSAGLAGKETQYF.

This clonotype came up a few times. This chain joins TRBV7-2 and TRBJ1-6; a possible D gene is TRBD1 (6 bases). Trimming cost V 6 bases and J 9 bases, with 21 bases left between them. The CDR3 totals 16 residues. Per the germline V gene, CDR1 is SGHTA and CDR2 is FQGNSA. The DNA of the CDR3 is TGTGCCAGCAGGCTAGGGGTGGGACACAGTCGTTCACCCCTCCACTTT. Encoded protein: CASRLGVGHSRSPLHF.

This clonotype has ten or more counts. V gene TRBV7-3 combines with J gene TRBJ2-5, with 12 bases lining up with TRBD2. The CDR3 runs to 15 residues. J was trimmed by 4 bases and V by 6 bases; bases with no gene match: 6. CDR1 and CDR2 from the germline V gene are SGHTA and FQGTGA. CDR3 region: CASSPSGGALETQYF. CDR3 nucleotide sequence: TGTGCCAGCAGTCCTAGCGGGGGGGCTCTAGAGACCCAGTACTTC.

The J gene is TRBJ2-2, the V gene TRBV24-1, with unresolved D. Germline lookup yields CDR1 KGHDR and CDR2 SFDVKD. Trimming removed 1 base from V and 0 bases from J, with 5 bases in between. This CDR3 is 15 amino acids long. CDR3 loop: CATSDLQTNTGELFF. DNA for the CDR3: TGTGCCACCAGTGATTTACAGACGAACACCGGGGAGCTGTTTTTT.

This rearrangement joins TRBV10-3 to TRBJ1-5; D gene ambiguous. V lost 0 bases to trimming and J lost 4 bases, with 10 bases between them. The CDR3 spans 15 residues. Germline V lookup: CDR1 ENHRY, CDR2 SYGVKD. This CDR3 is CAISESGSLNQPQHF. For the CDR3, the DNA is TGTGCCATCAGTGAGTCTGGCAGCCTGAATCAGCCCCAGCATTTT.

The chain carries TRBV7-3 and TRBJ1-1; D unresolved. Germline V gene data show CDR1 as SGHTA and CDR2 as FQGTGA. CDR3 length equals 15 residues. Trimming removed 0 bases from V and 2 bases from J, with 10 bases in between. This chain's CDR3 is CASSLTYGLNTEAFF. In DNA, the CDR3 is TGTGCCAGCAGCTTAACTTATGGACTCAACACTGAAGCTTTCTTT.

This chain uses TRBV6-2 or TRBV6-3 with TRBJ1-1; a possible D gene is TRBD1 (6 bases). Germline CDR1 MNHEY, CDR2 SVGEGT. Trimming shortened V by 6 bases and J by 11 bases, and 16 bases separated the two germline ends. CDR3 size: 12 residues. In DNA, the CDR3 is TGTGCCAGCAGCCACTGGGCAGGGGAGGCTTTCTTT. Its protein product is CASSHWAGEAFF.